The next 9 T cell receptor beta chains were all read from a single sample in a study of T cells in women clearing cervical HPV infection. Assay used: immunoSEQ multiplex PCR; TCRdb lists only in-frame clones, some missing. The sample data list 15,000 or so clones. The sequenced sample consisted of blood buffy coat. The source of these receptors is a woman aged 18-70 years with a cervical HPV16 infection that either progressed to CIN3+ or cleared (not recorded which).

This clone is classed as medium-sized by frequency. The read halts 3 residues ahead of the CDR3 end, with the missing end drawn from the germline J gene. V is TRBV20-1 and J is TRBJ1-6; D remains unclear. Trimming removed 3 bases from V and 11 bases from J, with 11 bases in between. This CDR3 has 12 amino acids. Per the germline V gene, CDR1 is DFQATT and CDR2 is SNEGSKA (reference sequence). This CDR3 reads CSASKAGTPLHF. Partial CDR3 DNA: TGCAGTGCTAGTAAGGCGGGAACACCC.

By frequency, this clone registers medium-sized. Sequencing ends 3 residues short of the CDR3 end; the germline J gene provides the rest. The gene calls are TRBV10-1 and TRBJ2-2; D gene unclear. Trimming left V 8 bases short and J 4 bases short, with 11 bases between. Looked up from germline, CDR1 is WNHNN and CDR2 is SYGVQD (reference sequence). This CDR3 region has 13 residues. Here the CDR3 reads CASSPRSTGELFF. Incomplete CDR3 DNA: TGCGCCAGCTCCCCTAGGAGCACCGGGGAG.

About this clone: The missing CDR3 end, 3 residues past where the read stops, is filled in from the germline J gene. The chain uses TRBV18 and TRBJ1-2; D is ambiguous. This CDR3 is 13 amino acids long. Germline CDR1 reads KGHSH; CDR2 reads LQKENI. The CDR3 loop reads CASSPMDSYDYTF. The sequenced part of the CDR3 DNA is TGTGCCAGCTCACCAATGGACTCCTACGAC.

Of note for this clone: The observed sequence ends 3 residues before the CDR3 terminus, with the missing tail filled in from the germline J gene. The rearrangement uses TRBV7-3 and TRBJ1-4; D ambiguous. The CDR3 extends over 14 amino acids. Germline V lookup: CDR1 SGHTA, CDR2 FQGTGA. Here the CDR3 reads CASSPGVRNSPLFF. The CDR3 DNA, read in part, is TGTGCCAGCAGCCCCGGGGTCCGAAATTCACCA. Variable domain in full (rest from reference TRBV7-3 and TRBJ1-4): GAGVSQTPSNKVTEKGKYVELRCDPISGHTALYWYRQSLGQGPEFLIYFQGTGAADDSGLPNDRFFAVRPEGSVSTLKIQRTERGDSAVYLCASSPGVRNSPLFFGSGTQLSVL.

Concerning this clone itself: The read comes to an end 3 residues before the CDR3 does, leaving the germline J gene to fill in the end. The rearrangement joins TRBV30 to TRBJ2-6; a possible D gene is TRBD1 (6 bases). V was clipped by 0 bases and J by 0 bases, with 9 bases between them. The CDR3 length is 16 residues. Germline CDR1 and CDR2: GTSNPN and SVGIG (reference sequence). This CDR3 is CAWSVTGTSGANVLTF. The covered CDR3 bases are TGTGCCTGGAGTGTAACAGGGACCTCTGGGGCCAACGTC.

In the case of this clone: The sequenced fragment ends 3 residues before the CDR3 boundary, so the rest is inferred from the germline J gene. The chain links TRBV5-1 to TRBJ2-2, with unresolved D. V lost 0 bases to trimming and J lost 4 bases, with 7 bases between them. The V gene's germline CDR1 is SGHRS and CDR2 YFSETQ. CDR3 length equals 14 residues. CDR3 DNA (partial): TGCGCCAGCAGCTTGGGACTGGTCACCGGGGAG. Amino acids: CASSLGLVTGE. The complete CDR3 protein is CASSLGLVTGELFF.

Concerning this clone itself: The DNA ends 3 residues before the CDR3 does, and the rest of the CDR3 is filled in from the germline J gene. The genes are TRBV2 and TRBJ2-1; tentatively, D is TRBD2 (7 bases). The germline V gene encodes CDR1 SNHLY and CDR2 FYNNEI. The V gene lost 7 bases and the J gene lost 6 bases, with 13 bases spanning the gap. CDR3 length equals 13 residues. The CDR3 bases that were read are TGTGCCAGCACGGGGGGCAGAGGCAATGAG. The encoded protein is CASTGGRGNE. Given in full, the CDR3 is CASTGGRGNEQFF. The full variable domain, rest sourced from reference TRBV2 and TRBJ2-1, is EPEVTQTPSHQVTQMGQEVILRCVPISNHLYFYWYRQILGQKVEFLVSFYNNEISEKSEIFDDQFSVERPDGSNFTLKIRSTKLEDSAMYFCASTGGRGNEQFFGPGTRLTVL.

On this clone: The read ends 3 residues shy of where the CDR3 ends; the end is completed using the germline J gene. The chain employs TRBV10-3 and TRBJ1-1; 9 positions agree with TRBD1. Germline lookup yields CDR1 ENHRY and CDR2 SYGVKD. CDR3 length: 15 residues. The CDR3 bases that were read are TGTGCCATCAGTGAGACGCTATCCGGGACAGGGGAA. Translating it yields CAISETLSGTGE. The full CDR3 sequence reads CAISETLSGTGEAFF.

With respect to this clone: The read terminates 3 residues ahead of where the CDR3 ends, so the germline J gene completes it. V is TRBV7-2 and J is TRBJ1-4; D perhaps matches TRBD1 (5 bases). This CDR3 contains 12 residues. The ends were cut back, 3 bases at V and 9 bases at J, with 8 bases in the middle. The V gene's germline CDR1 is SGHTA and CDR2 FQGNSA. Partial CDR3 DNA: TGTGCCAGCAGCTTTCCAGGGAAAAAA. Its translation: CASSFPGKK. The CDR3 in its entirety is CASSFPGKKLFF. The full variable domain, its missing parts supplied by reference TRBV7-2 and TRBJ1-4, is GAGVSQSPSNKVTEKGKDVELRCDPISGHTALYWYRQSLGQGLEFLIYFQGNSAPDKSGLPSDRFSAERTGGSVSTLTIQRTQQEDSAVYLCASSFPGKKLFFGSGTQLSVL.